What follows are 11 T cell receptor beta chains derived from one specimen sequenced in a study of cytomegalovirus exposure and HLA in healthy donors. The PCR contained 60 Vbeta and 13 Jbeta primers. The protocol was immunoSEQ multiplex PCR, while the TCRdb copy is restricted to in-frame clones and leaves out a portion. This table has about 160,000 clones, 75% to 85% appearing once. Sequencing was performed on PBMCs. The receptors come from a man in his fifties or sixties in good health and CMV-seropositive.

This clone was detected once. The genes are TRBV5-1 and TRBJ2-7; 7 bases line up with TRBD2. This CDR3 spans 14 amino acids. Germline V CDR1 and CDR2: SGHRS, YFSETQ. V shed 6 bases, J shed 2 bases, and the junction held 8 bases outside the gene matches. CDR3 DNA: TGCGCCAGCAACGAAGCGGGAACCGCCTACGAGCAGTACTTC. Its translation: CASNEAGTAYEQYF.

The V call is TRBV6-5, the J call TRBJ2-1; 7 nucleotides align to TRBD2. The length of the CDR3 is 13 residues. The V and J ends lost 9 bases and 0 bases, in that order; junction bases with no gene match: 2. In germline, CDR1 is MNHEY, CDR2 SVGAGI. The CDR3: CASGGSSYNEQFF. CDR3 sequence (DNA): TGTGCCAGTGGCGGGAGCTCCTACAATGAGCAGTTCTTC.

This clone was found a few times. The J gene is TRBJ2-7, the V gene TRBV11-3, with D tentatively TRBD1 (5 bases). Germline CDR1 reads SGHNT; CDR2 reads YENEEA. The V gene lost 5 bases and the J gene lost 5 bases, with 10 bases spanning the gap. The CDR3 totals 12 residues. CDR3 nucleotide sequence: TGTGCCAGCAGCGTGGACACTAACGAGCAGTACTTC. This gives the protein CASSVDTNEQYF.

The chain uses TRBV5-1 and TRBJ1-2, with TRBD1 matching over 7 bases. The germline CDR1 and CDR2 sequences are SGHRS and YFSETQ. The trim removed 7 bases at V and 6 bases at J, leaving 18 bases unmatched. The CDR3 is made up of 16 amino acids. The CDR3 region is CASGKYFGQAVDGYTF. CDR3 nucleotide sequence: TGCGCCAGCGGCAAATATTTCGGACAGGCTGTCGATGGCTACACCTTC.

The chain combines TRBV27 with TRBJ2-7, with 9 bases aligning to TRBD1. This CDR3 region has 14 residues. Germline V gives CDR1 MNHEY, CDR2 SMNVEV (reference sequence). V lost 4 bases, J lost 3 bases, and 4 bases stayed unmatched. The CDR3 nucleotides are TGTGCCAGCAGTTCCGGGACAGGGCTCTACGAGCAGTACTTC. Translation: CASSSGTGLYEQYF.

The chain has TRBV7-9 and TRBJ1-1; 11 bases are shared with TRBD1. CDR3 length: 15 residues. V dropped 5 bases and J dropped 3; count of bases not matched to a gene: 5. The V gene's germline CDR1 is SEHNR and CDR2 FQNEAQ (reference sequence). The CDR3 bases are TGTGCCAGCAGCCACCGGGGACAGGGGGACACTGAAGCTTTCTTT. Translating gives CASSHRGQGDTEAFF.

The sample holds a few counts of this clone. The CDR3 loop is CARSSSTGAYSNQPQHF. The DNA of the CDR3 is TGTGCCAGAAGTTCCTCCACAGGGGCCTATAGCAATCAGCCCCAGCATTTT. The chain links TRBV5-3 to TRBJ1-5; 7 positions agree with TRBD1. TRBV5-3 is an ORF, with its function uncertain. V was pared by 5 bases and J by 0 bases, with 11 bases of the junction left unmatched. This CDR3 is 17 amino acids long.

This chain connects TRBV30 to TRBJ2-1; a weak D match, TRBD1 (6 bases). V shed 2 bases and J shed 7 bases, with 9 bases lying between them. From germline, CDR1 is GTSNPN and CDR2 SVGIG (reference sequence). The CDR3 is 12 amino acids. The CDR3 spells CAWSRQGNEQFF. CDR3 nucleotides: TGTGCCTGGAGTCGCCAGGGGAATGAGCAGTTCTTC.

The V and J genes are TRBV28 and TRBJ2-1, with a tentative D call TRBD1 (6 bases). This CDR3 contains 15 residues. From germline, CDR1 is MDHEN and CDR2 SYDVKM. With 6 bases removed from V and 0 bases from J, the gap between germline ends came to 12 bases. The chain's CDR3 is CASSPGVSSYNEQFF. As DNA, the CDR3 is TGTGCCAGCAGCCCAGGGGTAAGCTCCTACAATGAGCAGTTCTTC.

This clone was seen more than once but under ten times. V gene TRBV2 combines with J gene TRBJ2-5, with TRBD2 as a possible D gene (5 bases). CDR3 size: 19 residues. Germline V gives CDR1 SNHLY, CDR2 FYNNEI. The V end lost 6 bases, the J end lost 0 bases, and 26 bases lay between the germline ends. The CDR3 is CASRRRLILTGDYQETQYF. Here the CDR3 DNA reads TGTGCCAGCAGGAGAAGACTAATTTTGACCGGTGACTACCAAGAGACCCAGTACTTC.

CDR3 sequence: CASSISQAGYGYTF. The CDR3, as DNA: TGTGCCAGTAGTATATCGCAAGCGGGCTATGGCTACACCTTC. The V gene is TRBV19, the J gene TRBJ1-2; D call uncertain. Germline V gives CDR1 LNHDA, CDR2 SQIVND (reference sequence). This CDR3 has 14 residues. Trimming removed 2 bases from V and 4 bases from J, with 11 bases in between.